The 30 T cell receptor beta chains in this list originate from one sample, sequenced in a study of response to subunit inactivated influenza vaccine. TCRdb re-derived calls from the RT-PCR reads in MiXCR, one entry per CDR3 protein. The sample yields approximately 170,000 distinct CDR3 sequences, approximately 14% seen once. The sample here was CD8+ T cells sorted from PBMCs, taken 5 to 6 days after vaccination. The receptor set was obtained from a man aged 50 or older who received an inactivated influenza vaccine.

The chain is built from TRBV2 and TRBJ2-1; perhaps D is TRBD1 or TRBD2 (6 bases each). V was cut by 6 bases and J by 13 bases, with 10 bases left in between. This CDR3 is built from 10 residues. The germline CDR1 and CDR2 sequences are SNHLY and FYNNEI. The CDR3 DNA reads as TGTGCCAGCAGACAGGGACTTCAGTTCTTC. Amino acid sequence: CASRQGLQFF.

This clonotype was detected only a few times. The V call is TRBV4-1, the J call TRBJ2-1, with 10 bases identical to TRBD2. V trimming: 0 bases; J trimming: 5 bases; junction bases outside the gene matches: 13. Germline loops: CDR1 MGHRA, CDR2 YSYEKL. This CDR3 has 19 residues. The CDR3 loop is CASSQDLVSGGPGDNEQFF. Here the CDR3 DNA reads TGCGCCAGCAGCCAAGATTTGGTTAGCGGGGGGCCAGGGGACAATGAGCAGTTCTTC.

This clonotype was picked up many times. The gene calls are TRBV4-2 and TRBJ2-3; D gene uncertain. CDR1 and CDR2 from the germline V gene are LGHNA and YNFKEQ. Trimming removed 0 bases from V and 2 bases from J, with 0 bases in between. The CDR3 spans 12 residues. DNA of the CDR3: TGTGCCAGCAGCCAAGACACAGATACGCAGTATTTT. It specifies CASSQDTDTQYF.

This clonotype was seen a handful of times. The V gene is TRBV11-2, the J gene TRBJ2-1, with 9 bases matching TRBD2. The V gene end was trimmed by 0 bases and the J gene end by 6 bases; junction bases not matched to a gene: 3. Germline V lookup: CDR1 SGHAT, CDR2 FQNNGV. This CDR3 has 15 residues. The CDR3 DNA is TGTGCCAGCAGCTTAGAGGCGGGGGGGCGCAATGAGCAGTTCTTC. It translates to CASSLEAGGRNEQFF. Complete variable domain (other parts from reference TRBV11-2 and TRBJ2-1): EAGVAQSPRYKIIEKRQSVAFWCNPISGHATLYWYQQILGQGPKLLIQFQNNGVVDDSQLPKDRFSAERLKGVDSTLKIQPAKLEDSAVYLCASSLEAGGRNEQFFGPGTRLTVL.

The chain recombines TRBV6-5 with TRBJ2-5, with TRBD1 as a possible D gene (6 bases). Trimming removed 2 bases at V and 2 bases at J, with 12 bases between. Per the germline V gene, CDR1 is MNHEY and CDR2 is SVGAGI. The CDR3 consists of 15 residues. This CDR3 is CASSYTSGAQETQYF. The DNA for the CDR3 is TGTGCCAGCAGTTACACCTCAGGGGCTCAAGAGACCCAGTACTTC.

As to this clonotype: A much more abundant neighbour one base away suggests this may be a read error. The V call is TRBV5-6, the J call TRBJ2-7; TRBD1 or TRBD2 may be the D gene (5 bases each). CDR1 SGHDT and CDR2 YYEEEE come from the germline V gene. The CDR3 consists of 14 residues. V lost 1 base, J lost 3 bases, and 11 bases lay in between. This CDR3 is CASSLWGNSYEQYF. CDR3 DNA sequence: TGTGCCAGCAGCTTGTGGGGGAATAGCTACGAGCAGTACTTC.

This clonotype was picked up a small number of times. This rearrangement joins TRBV4-2 to TRBJ2-3; D gene unclear. CDR1 LGHNA and CDR2 YNFKEQ come from the germline V gene. The CDR3 length is 17 residues. Trimming removed 4 bases from V and 2 bases from J, with 19 bases in between. The CDR3 DNA is TGTGCCAGCAGCCCCGGTTCGGGTATAATTTCCACAGATACGCAGTATTTT. Translation gives CASSPGSGIISTDTQYF.

This clonotype was seen a few times. The chain combines TRBV24-1 with TRBJ1-1; no definite D call. The V end was cut by 1 base, the J end by 14 bases, with 13 bases between. Germline V gene sequence: CDR1 KGHDR, CDR2 SFDVKD. The CDR3 loop spans 12 amino acids. This chain's CDR3 is CATSDFEGISFF. CDR3 nucleotides: TGTGCCACCAGTGATTTTGAGGGAATAAGCTTCTTT.

This clonotype was recorded a few times. V gene TRBV12-3 or TRBV12-4 combines with J gene TRBJ2-2; D is uncertain. The CDR3 loop spans 12 amino acids. V lost 2 bases and J 6 bases, leaving 4 bases between the germline ends. Written as DNA, the CDR3 is TGTGCCAGCAGTTTACCCTCCGGGGAGCTGTTTTTT. Its translation is CASSLPSGELFF.

This clonotype showed up just a few times. The V gene is TRBV28, the J gene TRBJ2-5; D unclear. The V end lost 5 bases, the J end lost 1 base, and 11 bases lay between the germline ends. CDR3 length: 14 amino acids. Germline V gives CDR1 MDHEN, CDR2 SYDVKM. CDR3 DNA: TGTGCCAGCAGTACCGGGCCCTTCCAAGAGACCCAGTACTTC. It translates to CASSTGPFQETQYF.

This clonotype has just a few counts. This sequence joins TRBV11-2 and TRBJ2-7, with TRBD1 matching over 8 bases. With 1 base clipped from V and 0 bases from J, the junction kept 8 bases outside the gene matches. This CDR3 has 17 amino acids. Germline assignment: CDR1 SGHAT and CDR2 FQNNGV. CDR3 region: CASSLVGQGLISYEQYF. DNA for the CDR3: TGTGCCAGCAGCTTAGTAGGACAGGGCCTTATCTCCTACGAGCAGTACTTC.

The gene calls are TRBV7-9 and TRBJ2-1, with 10 bases fitting TRBD2. Germline V gene sequence: CDR1 SEHNR, CDR2 FQNEAQ (reference sequence). V lost 5 bases, J lost 8 bases, and 9 bases stayed unmatched. The CDR3 extends over 15 amino acids. Written as DNA, the CDR3 is TGTGCCAGCAGCGTTTTAGCGGGGGGTGGGGATGAGCAGTTCTTC. Translating gives CASSVLAGGGDEQFF.

This chain joins TRBV7-6 and TRBJ2-5; D remains unclear. V was trimmed by 5 bases and J by 0 bases, leaving 7 bases between them. This CDR3 has 13 residues. CDR1 is SGHVS, CDR2 FNYEAQ, per germline. The CDR3 is CASSPDDQETQYF. The CDR3 DNA follows: TGTGCCAGCAGCCCGGACGACCAAGAGACCCAGTACTTC.

This clonotype was counted a few times. The rearrangement uses TRBV7-9 and TRBJ2-5, with D maybe TRBD1 (5 bases). The CDR3 consists of 15 residues. Trimming pared 1 base from V and 2 bases from J, leaving 11 bases between. Germline CDR1 is SEHNR and CDR2 is FQNEAQ (reference sequence). CDR3 bases: TGTGCCAGCAGCTTAGAAGGGGTAGTGCAAGAGACCCAGTACTTC. The encoded protein is CASSLEGVVQETQYF.

This clonotype was counted only a few times. CDR3 sequence reads: CASSLGGMYTGELFF. The CDR3 DNA reads as TGTGCCAGCAGCTTGGGCGGGATGTACACCGGGGAGCTGTTTTTT. The gene calls are TRBV5-4 and TRBJ2-2, with D possibly TRBD2 on 6 matching bases. Trimming took off 0 bases at V and 3 bases at J, with 9 bases between the two ends. This CDR3 comprises 15 residues. Germline CDR1 and CDR2: SGHNT and YYREEE (reference sequence).

This clonotype has only a few counts. The chain employs TRBV12-3 or TRBV12-4 and TRBJ2-2; 8 nucleotides align to TRBD1. With 7 bases clipped from V and 4 bases from J, the junction kept 8 bases outside the gene matches. The CDR3 extends over 15 amino acids. CDR3 residues: CASTYRTGSTGELFF. In DNA, the CDR3 is TGTGCCAGCACCTATAGGACAGGGAGCACCGGGGAGCTGTTTTTT.

The rearrangement joins TRBV29-1 to TRBJ1-2; D is uncertain. Trimming removed 4 bases at V and 5 bases at J, with 2 bases between. Germline V gene lookup returns CDR1 SQVTM and CDR2 ANQGSEA. CDR3 length: 9 amino acids. CDR3 DNA sequence: TGCAGCGTTGGATATGGCTACACCTTC. It encodes CSVGYGYTF.

V gene TRBV12-3 or TRBV12-4 combines with J gene TRBJ1-6, with D unresolved. The length of the CDR3 is 15 residues. With 3 bases removed from V and 6 bases from J, the gap between germline ends came to 12 bases. The CDR3 DNA reads as TGTGCCAGCAGTTTTGGGCGGCCAGTTAATTCACCCCTCCACTTT. Protein product: CASSFGRPVNSPLHF.

The chain joins TRBV5-1 to TRBJ2-5; D ambiguous. Germline V lookup: CDR1 SGHRS, CDR2 YFSETQ. This CDR3 is built from 14 residues. V was trimmed by 3 bases and J by 5 bases, leaving 14 bases between them. The CDR3 sequence is CASSYELLGETQYF. CDR3 DNA: TGCGCCAGCAGCTATGAGCTACTCGGGGAGACCCAGTACTTC.

The chain combines TRBV5-6 with TRBJ2-7; a weak D match, TRBD2 (5 bases). The CDR3 runs to 14 residues. V was clipped by 0 bases and J by 3 bases, with 10 bases between them. Germline lookup yields CDR1 SGHDT and CDR2 YYEEEE. The CDR3 loop is CASSLGGFNYEQYF. The CDR3 DNA follows: TGTGCCAGCAGCTTGGGCGGGTTCAACTACGAGCAGTACTTC.

This chain joins TRBV28 and TRBJ2-1; D gene uncertain. The germline gives CDR1 MDHEN, CDR2 SYDVKM. Trimming pared 2 bases from V and 3 bases from J, leaving 14 bases between. The CDR3 is 16 amino acids. As DNA, the CDR3 is TGTGCCAGCAGTTTAGGTTATGCAGACAACTACAATGAGCAGTTCTTC. Amino acid sequence: CASSLGYADNYNEQFF.

The genes are TRBV2 and TRBJ2-2, with 8 bases fitting TRBD1. Germline CDR1 and CDR2: SNHLY and FYNNEI. The CDR3 extends over 18 amino acids. V lost 10 bases to trimming and J lost 4 bases; unmatched junction nucleotides: 20. Here the CDR3 reads CAICSFPRDRRVTGELFF. DNA for the CDR3: TGTGCCATCTGTTCCTTCCCCAGGGACAGGCGAGTCACCGGGGAGCTGTTTTTT.

In this sample, this clonotype turned up a few times. The V gene is TRBV11-3, the J gene TRBJ2-1; 8 bases are a match to TRBD2. Unmatched junction bases numbered 20, after V lost 1 base and J lost 0 bases. Germline CDR1 is SGHNT and CDR2 is YENEEA. This CDR3 is 22 amino acids long. The chain's CDR3 is CASSLVRGIAGNPGSSYNEQFF. Here the CDR3 DNA reads TGTGCCAGCAGCTTAGTTAGAGGAATAGCGGGGAACCCCGGGAGCTCCTACAATGAGCAGTTCTTC.

This clonotype was counted at least ten times. The chain employs TRBV7-9 and TRBJ2-7, with D unclear. The germline V gene encodes CDR1 SEHNR and CDR2 FQNEAQ (reference sequence). Trimming stripped 1 base from V and 7 bases from J, with 8 bases between. CDR3 length: 12 amino acids. CDR3 bases: TGTGCCAGCAGCTTAGAATTTAGTGAGCAGTACTTC. Its protein product is CASSLEFSEQYF. Complete variable domain (other parts from reference TRBV7-9 and TRBJ2-7): DTGVSQNPRHKITKRGQNVTFRCDPISEHNRLYWYRQTLGQGPEFLTYFQNEAQLEKSRLLSDRFSAERPKGSFSTLEIQRTEQGDSAMYLCASSLEFSEQYFGPGTRLTVT.

V usage is TRBV20-1 and J usage is TRBJ2-3; TRBD2 matches 12 bases. The length of the CDR3 is 16 residues. Germline assignment: CDR1 DFQATT and CDR2 SNEGSKA (reference sequence). Trimming cost V 6 bases and J 2 bases; bases outside gene matches: 9. The CDR3 DNA is TGCAGTGCCAGATCTAGCGGGAGGGCCCTCACAGATACGCAGTATTTT. It encodes CSARSSGRALTDTQYF.

This clonotype has just a few counts. The J gene is TRBJ2-7, the V gene TRBV9; D might be TRBD2 (6 bases). The CDR3 has 16 residues. Trimming removed 0 bases from V and 4 bases from J, with 17 bases in between. The germline CDR1 and CDR2 sequences are SGDLS and YYNGEE. The CDR3 bases are TGTGCCAGCAGCGTAGCGGCGGGACCCAATCAATACGAGCAGTACTTC. It is translated as CASSVAAGPNQYEQYF. The variable domain in full, with the rest retrieved from reference TRBV9 and TRBJ2-7, is DSGVTQTPKHLITATGQRVTLRCSPRSGDLSVYWYQQSLDQGLQFLIQYYNGEERAKGNILERFSAQQFPDLHSELNLSSLELGDSALYFCASSVAAGPNQYEQYFGPGTRLTVT.

This chain uses TRBV7-8 with TRBJ2-1; 8 bases align to TRBD1. With V trimmed by 4 bases and J by 1 base, 9 bases remained unmatched. The CDR3 extends over 17 amino acids. CDR1 and CDR2 from the germline V gene are SGHVS and FQNEAQ. The chain's CDR3 is CASSYPGTGSSYNEQFF. For the CDR3, the DNA is TGTGCCAGCAGCTACCCCGGGACAGGAAGTTCCTACAATGAGCAGTTCTTC.

The chain is built from TRBV2 and TRBJ2-7, with 11 bases that match TRBD2. Looked up from germline, CDR1 is SNHLY and CDR2 is FYNNEI. J gave up 4 bases and V 10 bases, and 9 bases lay outside the gene matches. The CDR3 loop spans 14 amino acids. DNA for the CDR3: TGTGCCACCAGGGCTAGCGGGGGGCCTTACGAGCAGTACTTC. Translating gives CATRASGGPYEQYF. Supplemented by reference TRBV2 and TRBJ2-7, the full variable domain reads EPEVTQTPSHQVTQMGQEVILRCVPISNHLYFYWYRQILGQKVEFLVSFYNNEISEKSEIFDDQFSVERPDGSNFTLKIRSTKLEDSAMYFCATRASGGPYEQYFGPGTRLTVT.

This clonotype has only a few counts. The chain employs TRBV12-3 or TRBV12-4 and TRBJ2-1; 8 bases match TRBD2. With 11 bases clipped from V and 8 bases from J, the junction kept 14 bases outside the gene matches. The CDR3 is 14 amino acids. CDR3 DNA sequence: TGTGCCTCCTCCCCCGGGACTAGTTTCCATGAGCAGTTCTTC. Amino acids: CASSPGTSFHEQFF.

The chain carries TRBV25-1 and TRBJ2-1; D not certain. Trimming pared 2 bases from V and 4 bases from J, leaving 6 bases between. The germline gives CDR1 MGHDK, CDR2 SYGVNS. CDR3 length: 13 residues. CDR3 residues: CASSEAAYNEQFF. CDR3 bases: TGTGCCAGCAGTGAAGCAGCGTACAATGAGCAGTTCTTC.